The 20 T cell receptor beta chains in this list originate from one sample, sequenced in a study of T-cell memory formation after mild COVID-19. In TCRdb, the 5' RACE reads were re-called with MiXCR into one record per CDR3 protein. The sample comprises approximately 180,000 distinct CDR3 sequences, more than 15% of which are singletons, and around 2% rests with the top ten. The sample taken for sequencing was PBMCs or a T cell subset sorted from them (not recorded which). These receptors were collected from an adult woman who had mild COVID-19 (a few samples of this study predate the infection). Cell type and time point are not known.

This clonotype was seen only a few times. The genes are TRBV5-1 and TRBJ2-6, with D possibly TRBD2 on 6 matching bases. The CDR3 covers 18 residues. The V gene lost 0 bases and the J gene lost 0 bases, with 13 bases spanning the gap. Germline V gives CDR1 SGHRS, CDR2 YFSETQ. CDR3 in DNA: TGCGCCAGCAGCTTGGTAGTGGGACTCACCTCTGGGGCCAACGTCCTGACTTTC. Its protein is CASSLVVGLTSGANVLTF.

This sequence joins TRBV20-1 and TRBJ2-4, with D hard to call. Germline V gene data show CDR1 as DFQATT and CDR2 as SNEGSKA (reference sequence). This CDR3 spans 13 amino acids. Trimming removed 0 bases at V and 4 bases at J, with 7 bases between. CDR3 sequence: CSARDLQKNIQYF. The CDR3 bases are TGCAGTGCTAGAGATCTACAGAAAAACATTCAGTACTTC.

The chain uses TRBV20-1 and TRBJ2-1, with 8 bases matching TRBD2. The CDR3 has 14 residues. Trimming took 3 bases from V and 5 from J; bases not matched to a gene: 6. Germline values: CDR1 DFQATT, CDR2 SNEGSKA (reference sequence). The CDR3 DNA follows: TGCAGTGCTAGCACGGGGGGGGTCCACAATGAGCAGTTCTTC. It is translated as CSASTGGVHNEQFF.

This clonotype was seen a few times. The V call is TRBV5-1, the J call TRBJ1-1; D may be TRBD1 (5 bases). The CDR3 runs to 13 residues. CDR1 and CDR2 (germline): SGHRS, YFSETQ. The germline V and J ends were trimmed by 4 bases and 7 bases, with 14 bases remaining between them. Here the CDR3 reads CASSPEGRVEAFF. The CDR3 bases are TGCGCCAGCAGCCCTGAGGGGCGGGTTGAAGCTTTCTTT.

The rearrangement uses TRBV3-1 and TRBJ2-7, with 11 nucleotides matching TRBD1. This CDR3 has 15 amino acids. Per the germline V gene, CDR1 is LGHDT and CDR2 is YNNKEL (reference sequence). J was trimmed by 1 base and V by 4 bases; bases with no gene match: 3. DNA for the CDR3: TGTGCCAGCAGCCCCGGGACAGGGGGATCCTACGAGCAGTACTTC. Translating gives CASSPGTGGSYEQYF.

This clonotype was detected a few times. The rearrangement links TRBV6-5 to TRBJ2-3; unclear D gene. The CDR3 extends over 11 amino acids. The germline gives CDR1 MNHEY, CDR2 SVGAGI. Trimming pared 4 bases from V and 6 bases from J, leaving 5 bases between. CDR3 loop: CASSSLDTQYF. The CDR3 DNA follows: TGTGCCAGCAGTTCGCTCGATACGCAGTATTTT.

This clonotype was observed a handful of times. V and J are TRBV27 and TRBJ2-1; TRBD1 agrees at 9 bases. The germline V gene has CDR1 MNHEY and CDR2 SMNVEV (reference sequence). Trimming took 2 bases from V and 2 from J; bases not matched to a gene: 4. The CDR3 length is 16 residues. In DNA, the CDR3 is TGTGCCAGCAGTTTACCGGGGACAGGGACCTACAATGAGCAGTTCTTC. Protein product: CASSLPGTGTYNEQFF.

This clonotype was counted only a few times. This rearrangement joins TRBV12-3 or TRBV12-4 to TRBJ1-1; D gene ambiguous. V was trimmed by 6 bases and J by 3 bases, leaving 11 bases between them. This CDR3 is 13 amino acids long. The CDR3 is CASSLSGDTEAFF. CDR3 sequence (DNA): TGTGCCAGCAGCCTGAGTGGGGACACTGAAGCTTTCTTT.

This sequence joins TRBV12-3 or TRBV12-4 and TRBJ1-5, with 8 bases identical to TRBD1. This CDR3 is built from 13 residues. The CDR3 reads CATQGAHNQPQHF. In DNA form, the CDR3 reads TGTGCTACTCAGGGGGCACACAATCAGCCCCAGCATTTT.

This clonotype was counted ten times or more. V is TRBV4-2 and J is TRBJ2-7, with 7 bases identical to TRBD2. CDR1 LGHNA and CDR2 YNFKEQ come from the germline V gene. The CDR3 spans 14 residues. After removal of 0 bases from V and 2 bases from J, the junction contained 1 base not matched to a gene. CDR3 nucleotide sequence: TGTGCCAGCAGCCAAGAGCGGGAGACCTACGAGCAGTACTTC. Encoded protein: CASSQERETYEQYF.

This rearrangement joins TRBV5-1 to TRBJ2-7; 8 bases are a match to TRBD2. From germline, CDR1 is SGHRS and CDR2 YFSETQ. Losses at the gene ends were 4 bases for V and 0 bases for J; bases not matched to a gene: 9. This CDR3 is built from 16 residues. CDR3 region: CASSRQAAGASYEQYF. The CDR3 DNA follows: TGCGCCAGCAGCCGGCAGGCAGCGGGGGCCTCCTACGAGCAGTACTTC.

In this sample, this clonotype turned up a few times. The chain is built from TRBV2 and TRBJ1-2, with D unresolved. CDR1 and CDR2 from the germline V gene are SNHLY and FYNNEI. V was clipped by 3 bases and J by 2 bases, with 10 bases between them. The CDR3 has 14 amino acids. The CDR3 DNA follows: TGTGCCAGCAGTGAGAACGGGCCCAACTATGGCTACACCTTC. Protein sequence: CASSENGPNYGYTF.

This clonotype has just a few counts. The chain links TRBV7-8 to TRBJ2-1; the D is unclear. V was trimmed by 2 bases and J by 0 bases, leaving 8 bases between them. The CDR3 runs 15 residues. CDR1 is SGHVS and CDR2 is FQNEAQ in the germline V gene. In DNA form, the CDR3 reads TGTGCCAGCAGCTTACGGCGGAGCTCCTACAATGAGCAGTTCTTC. Translated, it gives CASSLRRSSYNEQFF.

V usage is TRBV5-5 and J usage is TRBJ2-2; possibly TRBD1 for D (5 bases). The V end lost 2 bases, the J end lost 6 bases, and 14 bases lay between the germline ends. Germline loops: CDR1 SGHKS, CDR2 YYEKEE (reference sequence). CDR3 size: 15 residues. The CDR3 DNA follows: TGTGCCAGCAGCTTATCCAGGGCCCTACCCGGGGAGCTGTTTTTT. As protein: CASSLSRALPGELFF.

This chain connects TRBV12-3 or TRBV12-4 to TRBJ1-2, with a possible D match to TRBD1 (5 bases). Trimming took 7 bases from V and 4 from J, leaving 13 bases between them. This CDR3 contains 13 residues. The DNA for the CDR3 is TGTGCCAGCACCCTACCCCAGGGCTATGGCTACACCTTC. It codes for CASTLPQGYGYTF.

The chain joins TRBV7-9 to TRBJ2-5, with D possibly matching TRBD2 (5 bases). This CDR3 is built from 15 residues. V lost 4 bases and J lost 1, with 13 bases in between. The germline gives CDR1 SEHNR, CDR2 FQNEAQ (reference sequence). The CDR3 protein is CASSSAFGVQETQYF. In nucleotides, the CDR3 is TGTGCCAGCAGCTCGGCATTCGGGGTCCAAGAGACCCAGTACTTC.

V is TRBV14 and J is TRBJ1-3, with D uncertain. Looked up from germline, CDR1 is SGHDN and CDR2 is FVKESK. The length of the CDR3 is 16 residues. V was clipped by 0 bases and J by 0 bases, with 9 bases between them. CDR3 sequence (DNA): TGTGCCAGCAGCCAAGATCTCGGCTACTCTGGAAACACCATATATTTT. As protein: CASSQDLGYSGNTIYF.

The CDR3 DNA reads as TGTGCCAGCAGCCTGACAGGGAGCGGCGAGCAGTACTTC. It codes for CASSLTGSGEQYF. This chain uses TRBV6-1 with TRBJ2-7; TRBD1 matches at 7 bases. CDR3 length: 13 residues. Germline lookup yields CDR1 MNHNS and CDR2 SASEGT. Trimming took 6 bases from V and 6 from J; bases not matched to a gene: 8.

The chain employs TRBV20-1 and TRBJ1-2; 9 positions match TRBD1. The CDR3 runs 17 residues. V lost 5 bases and J lost 2; bases outside the gene matches: 15. Germline CDR1 DFQATT, CDR2 SNEGSKA (reference sequence). Here the CDR3 reads CSALRGGQGLKNYGYTF. CDR3 nucleotides: TGCAGTGCTCTCCGGGGGGGACAGGGACTTAAAAACTATGGCTACACCTTC.

The sample holds a few counts of this clonotype. The chain couples TRBV5-1 to TRBJ2-7, with D hard to call. The germline CDR1 and CDR2 sequences are SGHRS and YFSETQ. The CDR3 is 14 amino acids. V gave up 5 bases and J gave up 1 base, with 13 bases separating them. The CDR3 region has the DNA TGCGCCAGCAGTGCGATGACTGCATCCTACGAGCAGTACTTC. Encoded protein: CASSAMTASYEQYF.